This TCR beta chain emerged from a study of control samples from healthy donors and cancer patients. The CDR3 runs 15 residues. The germline V gene has CDR1 SGHTA and CDR2 FQGTGA. The V gene lost 1 base and the J gene lost 0 bases, with 4 bases spanning the gap. Sequencing was performed with immunoSEQ multiplex PCR; in TCRdb, only in-frame clones are kept and a portion is missing. The sample has some 130,000 clones, 80% to 95% seen once. The J gene is TRBJ2-6, the V gene TRBV7-3; no clear D. The receptor was derived from a man aged 35-49 years in good health. Material for sequencing was blood. The CDR3 DNA reads as TGTGCCAGCAGCTTAAGACCCTCTGGGGCCAACGTCCTGACTTTC. As protein: CASSLRPSGANVLTF.